The 3 T cell receptor beta chains listed next were all sequenced from one sample in a study of T-cell memory formation after mild COVID-19. Via MiXCR, TCRdb re-called the 5' RACE reads, giving one row per CDR3 protein. The table includes 250,000 to 300,000 distinct CDR3 sequences, approximately 16% detected once. Sequencing input: PBMCs or a T cell subset sorted from them (not recorded which). The receptors come from a man younger than 35 who had mild COVID-19 (a few samples of this study predate the infection). Cell type and time point are not known.

The chain employs TRBV7-6 and TRBJ2-5, with D tentatively TRBD2 (6 bases). With 7 bases removed from V and 5 bases from J, the gap between germline ends came to 20 bases. Germline CDR1 SGHVS, CDR2 FNYEAQ. CDR3 size: 15 residues. The CDR3 spells CASNSGTLHLETQYF. In nucleotides, the CDR3 is TGTGCCAGCAACTCCGGGACTCTCCACCTCGAGACCCAGTACTTC.

The chain links TRBV3-1 to TRBJ1-3, with D unclear. CDR3 length: 14 residues. CDR1 is LGHDT and CDR2 is YNNKEL in the germline V gene (reference sequence). Trimming left V 1 base short and J 3 bases short, with 7 bases between. The CDR3 loop reads CASSQAGIGNTIYF. Written as DNA, the CDR3 is TGTGCCAGCAGCCAAGCCGGTATTGGAAACACCATATATTTT.

This chain links TRBV5-1 with TRBJ1-2; D is perhaps TRBD1 (5 bases). This CDR3 has 14 residues. The V end was cut by 2 bases, the J end by 4 bases, with 12 bases between. Germline CDR1 SGHRS, CDR2 YFSETQ. The CDR3 loop reads CASSFLTGAYGYTF. CDR3 nucleotides: TGCGCCAGCAGCTTTTTAACAGGTGCCTATGGCTACACCTTC.